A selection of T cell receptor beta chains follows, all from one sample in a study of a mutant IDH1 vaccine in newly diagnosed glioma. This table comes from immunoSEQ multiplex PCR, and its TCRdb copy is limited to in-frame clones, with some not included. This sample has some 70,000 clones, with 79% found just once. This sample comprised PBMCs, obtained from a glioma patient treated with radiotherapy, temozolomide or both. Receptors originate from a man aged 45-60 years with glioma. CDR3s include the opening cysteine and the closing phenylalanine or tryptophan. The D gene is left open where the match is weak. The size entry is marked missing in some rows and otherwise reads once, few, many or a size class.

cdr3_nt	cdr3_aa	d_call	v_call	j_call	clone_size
TGTGCCAGCAGTGAATCAGGGGCTAGGGCCTACGAGCAGTACTTC	CASSESGARAYEQYF	-	TRBV25-1	TRBJ2-7	-
TGTGCCAGCAGCGTACAGCTAGCGGGGGGGCTTGGCGGGGAGCTGTTTTTT	CASSVQLAGGLGGELFF	TRBD2	TRBV9	TRBJ2-2	-
TGTGCCAGCAGCTTCGGGACTTTGGGTGAGCAGTACTTC	CASSFGTLGEQYF	-	TRBV9	TRBJ2-7	-
TGTGCTAGTGGTTTGGCCGGGACAGTTAACGGGGAGCTGTTTTTT	CASGLAGTVNGELFF	TRBD1	TRBV12-5	TRBJ2-2	medium-sized
TGTGCCAGCAGCTTCTCAGGGACAGGGACGGATACGCAGTATTTT	CASSFSGTGTDTQYF	TRBD1	TRBV7-2	TRBJ2-3	-
TGCGCCAGCAGCCAAACGGTGAACTATAATTCACCCCTCCACTTT	CASSQTVNYNSPLHF	-	TRBV4-1	TRBJ1-6	-
TGTGCCAGCAGCCGACAGGGATCGACCTACGAGCAGTACTTC	CASSRQGSTYEQYF	TRBD1	TRBV5-4	TRBJ2-7	-
TGTGCCAGCAGTTTACGAGGGGACACTGAAGCTTTCTTT	CASSLRGDTEAFF	-	TRBV27	TRBJ1-1	once
TGTGCCAGCAGCCAAGGGACCGGGCCAGTCGCCAATTATGGCTACACCTTC	CASSQGTGPVANYGYTF	-	TRBV14	TRBJ1-2	-
TGTGCCAGTAGTCCTCGGGGAGCGGGCTATGGCTACACCTTC	CASSPRGAGYGYTF	-	TRBV19	TRBJ1-2	-
TGTGCCAGCAGCTTGGCCAGCGGCTCTGGAAACACCATATATTTT	CASSLASGSGNTIYF	-	TRBV5-4	TRBJ1-3	-
TGTGCCAGCAGCGAGTTAGTAAACGGCGAGCAGTACTTC	CASSELVNGEQYF	-	TRBV7-9	TRBJ2-7	once
TGTGCCAGCAGCCCCCGGGACAGGGAAACATTCAATGAGCAGTTCTTC	CASSPRDRETFNEQFF	TRBD1	TRBV9	TRBJ2-1	-
TGTGCCAGCTCATCCTCCATCTATAATTCACCCCTCCACTTT	CASSSSIYNSPLHF	-	TRBV2	TRBJ1-6	once
TGTGCCTGGAGTGACGACATGGAGTCTCTGAACTATGGCTACACCTTC	CAWSDDMESLNYGYTF	-	TRBV30	TRBJ1-2	-
TGTGCCAGCAGTCTCCGGACAGGGGGGTGGTATGGCTACACCTTC	CASSLRTGGWYGYTF	TRBD1	TRBV6-5	TRBJ1-2	-
TGTGCCAGCACAGAGGTGTCTAGCAATCAGCCCCAGCATTTT	CASTEVSSNQPQHF	-	TRBV28	TRBJ1-5	few
TGCGCCAGCAGCGGGGACATACGAGCAACTAATGAAAAACTGTTTTTT	CASSGDIRATNEKLFF	-	TRBV5-1	TRBJ1-4	-
TGTGCCAGCAGTGTCGAGGGGCACCTTCAGCCCCAGCATTTT	CASSVEGHLQPQHF	-	TRBV2	TRBJ1-5	-
TGCGCCAGCAGCTTGGAACGGACGGACACTGAAGCTTTCTTT	CASSLERTDTEAFF	-	TRBV5-1	TRBJ1-1	few
TGCGCCAGCAGCCAGGCCCCCGGGGGTTCGGAGACCCAGTACTTC	CASSQAPGGSETQYF	-	TRBV4-1	TRBJ2-5	once
TGTGCCAGCAGTTACTTAAGGGGGCGGACTGAAGCTTTCTTT	CASSYLRGRTEAFF	TRBD1	TRBV6-5	TRBJ1-1	-
TGCGCCAGCAGCCCGTTGGCCGGGGCTGGGGCCAACGTCCTGACTTTC	CASSPLAGAGANVLTF	-	TRBV5-1	TRBJ2-6	-
TGCGCCAGCAGCTTAGAGATAGTCGCCGGGGAGCTGTTTTTT	CASSLEIVAGELFF	-	TRBV5-1	TRBJ2-2	-
TGTGCCAGCAGCTTGACGCAGGGGGCGAGGCGTGAAAAACTGTTTTTT	CASSLTQGARREKLFF	TRBD1	TRBV5-5	TRBJ1-4	-
TGCGCCAGCAGCCAAGTGACGACAGGGTCAGGAAACACCATATATTTT	CASSQVTTGSGNTIYF	TRBD1	TRBV4-1	TRBJ1-3	-
TGTGCCACCAGCAGGGGTAGGGCGAACACTGAAGCTTTCTTT	CATSRGRANTEAFF	-	TRBV15	TRBJ1-1	-
TGTGCCAGCAGCTCCGGAAGGGAGACCCTCCACTTT	CASSSGRETLHF	-	TRBV5-4	TRBJ1-6	-
TGTGCCTGGAGTGTAGGGTCCGCAGGAGAATCCTATGGCTACACCTTC	CAWSVGSAGESYGYTF	-	TRBV30	TRBJ1-2	-
TGTGCCAGCAGCGTAGACCCTAGCGGGGGCACCGGGGAGCTGTTTTTT	CASSVDPSGGTGELFF	TRBD2	TRBV9	TRBJ2-2	-
TGTGCCGCGCCTGACCGGGGGGACATGGGCAATGAGCAGTTCTTC	CAAPDRGDMGNEQFF	-	TRBV6-1	TRBJ2-1	-
TGTGCCATCAGTGAGTCGGCAGGGAGAACCTCGGAGACCCAGTACTTC	CAISESAGRTSETQYF	-	TRBV10-3	TRBJ2-5	-
TGTGCCACCAGCTGGGACAGGGGGCTCCTTGAAAAACTGTTTTTT	CATSWDRGLLEKLFF	TRBD1	TRBV15	TRBJ1-4	-
TGCAGCGCTAGCGGAAACTCCTACGAGCAGTACTTC	CSASGNSYEQYF	TRBD2	TRBV29-1	TRBJ2-7	few
TGTGCCAGCAGCTTAGGCAGGGAGGGCGAGACCCAGTACTTC	CASSLGREGETQYF	TRBD2	TRBV7-2	TRBJ2-5	-
TGCGCCAGCAGCCCGGGACAGGGAGACGAGCAGTACTTC	CASSPGQGDEQYF	TRBD1	TRBV5-1	TRBJ2-7	-
TGTGCCAGTAGTGGAGGGCTAGGGCTTGACTATGGCTACACCTTC	CASSGGLGLDYGYTF	-	TRBV19	TRBJ1-2	-
TGTGCCTGGAGTCTCGGGACAGGGGGCTTAGATACGCAGTATTTT	CAWSLGTGGLDTQYF	TRBD1	TRBV30	TRBJ2-3	-
TGTGCCAGCAGCTCCCGCGACAGTGGCTACACCTTC	CASSSRDSGYTF	-	TRBV7-9	TRBJ1-2	-
TGCGCCAGCAGTTTCGACAGGGCTGGACCCCTCCACTTT	CASSFDRAGPLHF	TRBD1	TRBV5-1	TRBJ1-6	-
TGTGCCAGCAGTCCGGCAGGAAACACTGAAGCTTTCTTT	CASSPAGNTEAFF	-	TRBV6-5	TRBJ1-1	-
TGTGCCAGCAGCTCCCCCGGACGGGACATGGGGAACACCGGGGAGCTGTTTTTT	CASSSPGRDMGNTGELFF	-	TRBV7-9	TRBJ2-2	-